Described below is a single T cell receptor beta chain sequence and its context. Antigen specificity is unknown. The length of the CDR3 is 13 residues. Trimming took 6 bases from V and 5 from J, leaving 13 bases between them. CDR1 is MNHEY and CDR2 is SVGAGI in the germline V gene. The data are from a study of T cell responses to AZD1222 COVID-19 vaccine. Across the study: Second-dose schedules of about 4 or about 12 weeks were combined. Findings and caveats of the study: In all cases, repertoires were sampled only after the peak T cell response. Nearly half of spike-specific TCRs reportedly target unmutated variant regions. Vaccination with two AZD1222 doses was followed by a rise in Spike-specific TCR breadth and depth.

Method: immunoSEQ multiplex PCR; TCRdb's copy keeps in-frame clones and lacks some. The repertoire consists of some 110,000 clones, with 88% occurring once and the leading ten covering about 9.7%. The rearrangement uses TRBV6-5 and TRBJ2-5; D remains ambiguous. Here the sequenced sample was peripheral blood, taken on day 0 of AZD1222 vaccination. The TCR comes from an adult in good health. CDR3 loop: CASSQSSSETQYF. CDR3 coding DNA: TGTGCCAGCAGCCAGAGTAGTTCGGAGACCCAGTACTTC.